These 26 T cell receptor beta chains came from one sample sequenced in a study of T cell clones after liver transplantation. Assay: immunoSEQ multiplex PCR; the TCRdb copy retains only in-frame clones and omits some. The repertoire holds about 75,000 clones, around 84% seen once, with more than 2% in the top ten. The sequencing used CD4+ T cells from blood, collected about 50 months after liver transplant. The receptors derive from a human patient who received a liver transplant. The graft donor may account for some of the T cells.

CDR3: CASSLEGGGMIKEKLFF. CDR3 sequence (DNA): TGCGCCAGCAGCTTGGAGGGCGGGGGTATGATCAAAGAAAAACTGTTTTTT. V gene TRBV5-1 combines with J gene TRBJ1-4; tentatively, D is TRBD1 (5 bases). V was shortened by 0 bases and J by 8 bases, with 20 bases between the two germline ends. The germline CDR1 and CDR2 sequences are SGHRS and YFSETQ. The CDR3 consists of 17 residues.

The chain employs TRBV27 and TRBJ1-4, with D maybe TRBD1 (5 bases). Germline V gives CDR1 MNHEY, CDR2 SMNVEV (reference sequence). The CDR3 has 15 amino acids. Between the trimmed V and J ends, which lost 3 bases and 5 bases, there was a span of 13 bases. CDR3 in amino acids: CASSLAGDPNEKLFF. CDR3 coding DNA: TGTGCCAGCAGTTTGGCCGGGGACCCCAATGAAAAACTGTTTTTT.

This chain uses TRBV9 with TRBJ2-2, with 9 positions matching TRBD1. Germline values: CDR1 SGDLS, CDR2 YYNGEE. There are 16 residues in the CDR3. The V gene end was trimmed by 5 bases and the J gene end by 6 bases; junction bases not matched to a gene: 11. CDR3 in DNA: TGTGCCAGCAGTGACTTAAAACAGGGGGCGCCCGGGGAGCTGTTTTTT. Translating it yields CASSDLKQGAPGELFF.

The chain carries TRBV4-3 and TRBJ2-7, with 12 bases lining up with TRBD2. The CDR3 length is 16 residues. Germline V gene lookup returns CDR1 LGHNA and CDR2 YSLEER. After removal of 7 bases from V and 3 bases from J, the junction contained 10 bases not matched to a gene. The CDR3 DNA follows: TGCGCCAGCAAGGAGACTAGCGGGAGCCTTCTCTACGAGCAGTACTTC. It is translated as CASKETSGSLLYEQYF.

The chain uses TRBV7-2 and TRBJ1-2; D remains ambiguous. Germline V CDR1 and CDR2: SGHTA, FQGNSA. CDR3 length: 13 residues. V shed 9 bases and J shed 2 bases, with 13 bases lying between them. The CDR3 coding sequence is TGTGCCAGTAACGACATGAACAACTATGGCTACACCTTC. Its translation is CASNDMNNYGYTF. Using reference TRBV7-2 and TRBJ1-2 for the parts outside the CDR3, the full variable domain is GAGVSQSPSNKVTEKGKDVELRCDPISGHTALYWYRQSLGQGLEFLIYFQGNSAPDKSGLPSDRFSAERTGGSVSTLTIQRTQQEDSAVYLCASNDMNNYGYTFGSGTRLTVV.

CDR3 loop: CASSSATNGVSGANVLTF. DNA for the CDR3: TGTGCCAGCAGCTCAGCCACCAACGGAGTCTCTGGGGCCAACGTCCTGACTTTC. The chain recombines TRBV5-4 with TRBJ2-6; D unclear. The V and J ends lost 3 bases and 0 bases respectively, with 16 bases between them. The CDR3 has 18 amino acids. Germline V lookup: CDR1 SGHNT, CDR2 YYREEE (reference sequence).

The CDR3 region has the DNA TGTGCCAGTAGTCCAGACCTAGGGGAGCAGTTCTTC. It specifies CASSPDLGEQFF. The chain couples TRBV19 to TRBJ2-1; D remains ambiguous. Germline V lookup: CDR1 LNHDA, CDR2 SQIVND (reference sequence). V was clipped by 5 bases and J by 10 bases, with 12 bases between them. The CDR3 is made up of 12 amino acids.

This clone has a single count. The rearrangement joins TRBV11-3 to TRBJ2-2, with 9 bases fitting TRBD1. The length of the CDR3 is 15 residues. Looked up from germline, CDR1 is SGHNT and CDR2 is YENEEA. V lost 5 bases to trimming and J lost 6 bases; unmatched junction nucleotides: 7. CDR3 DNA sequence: TGTGCCAGCAGCCCTGGGACAGGGAGGGCCGGGGAGCTGTTTTTT. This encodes CASSPGTGRAGELFF.

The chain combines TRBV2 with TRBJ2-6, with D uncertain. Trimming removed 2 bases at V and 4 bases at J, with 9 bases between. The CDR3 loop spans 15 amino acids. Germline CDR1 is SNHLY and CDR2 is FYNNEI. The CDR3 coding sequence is TGTGCCAGCAGTGAACTTCGGGCAGGGGCCAACGTCCTGACTTTC. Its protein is CASSELRAGANVLTF.

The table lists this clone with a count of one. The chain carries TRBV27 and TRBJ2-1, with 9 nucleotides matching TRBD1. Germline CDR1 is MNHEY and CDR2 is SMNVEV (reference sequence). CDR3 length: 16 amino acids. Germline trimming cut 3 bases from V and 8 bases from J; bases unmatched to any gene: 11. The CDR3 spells CASSFARTGDLDEQFF. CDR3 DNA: TGTGCCAGCAGTTTTGCCCGGACAGGGGACTTGGATGAGCAGTTCTTC.

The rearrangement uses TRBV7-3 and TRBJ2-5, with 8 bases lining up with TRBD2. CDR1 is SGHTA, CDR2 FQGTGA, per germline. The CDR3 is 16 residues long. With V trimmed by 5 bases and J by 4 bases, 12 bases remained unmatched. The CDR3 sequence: CASSTGDAGGRETQYF. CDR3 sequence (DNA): TGTGCCAGCAGCACCGGCGATGCGGGAGGAAGAGAGACCCAGTACTTC.

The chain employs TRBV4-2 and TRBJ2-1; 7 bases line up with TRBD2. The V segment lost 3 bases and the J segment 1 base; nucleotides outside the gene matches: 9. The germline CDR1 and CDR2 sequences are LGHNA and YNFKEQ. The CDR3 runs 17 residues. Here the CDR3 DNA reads TGTGCCAGCAGCCAGGGGGAAGCGGGACGGTCCTACAATGAGCAGTTCTTC. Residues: CASSQGEAGRSYNEQFF.

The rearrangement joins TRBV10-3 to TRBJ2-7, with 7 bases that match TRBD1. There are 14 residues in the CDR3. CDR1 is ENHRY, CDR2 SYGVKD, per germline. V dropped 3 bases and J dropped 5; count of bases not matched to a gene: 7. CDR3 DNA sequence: TGTGCCATCAGTGAAAGACAGGGAATCGACGAGCAGTACTTC. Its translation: CAISERQGIDEQYF.

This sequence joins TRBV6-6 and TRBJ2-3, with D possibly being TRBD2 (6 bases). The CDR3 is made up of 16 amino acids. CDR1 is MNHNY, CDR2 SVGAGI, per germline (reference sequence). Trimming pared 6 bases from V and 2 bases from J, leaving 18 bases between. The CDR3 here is CASRKRGGTSTDTQYF. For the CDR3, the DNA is TGTGCCAGCAGGAAACGGGGCGGGACCTCCACAGATACGCAGTATTTT.

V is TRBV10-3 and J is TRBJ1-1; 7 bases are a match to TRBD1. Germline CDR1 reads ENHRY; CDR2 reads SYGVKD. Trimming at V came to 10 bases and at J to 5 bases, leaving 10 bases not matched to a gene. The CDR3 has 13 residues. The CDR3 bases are TGTGCCACAGGGGGGGCTTCGGGAACTGAAGCTTTCTTT. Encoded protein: CATGGASGTEAFF.

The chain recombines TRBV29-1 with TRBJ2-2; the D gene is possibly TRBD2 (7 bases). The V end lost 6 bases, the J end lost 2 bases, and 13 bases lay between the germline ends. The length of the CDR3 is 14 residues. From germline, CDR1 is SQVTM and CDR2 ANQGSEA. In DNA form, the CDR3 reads TGCAGCGTGGGGGGGCTAACCAACACCGGGGAGCTGTTTTTT. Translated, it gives CSVGGLTNTGELFF.

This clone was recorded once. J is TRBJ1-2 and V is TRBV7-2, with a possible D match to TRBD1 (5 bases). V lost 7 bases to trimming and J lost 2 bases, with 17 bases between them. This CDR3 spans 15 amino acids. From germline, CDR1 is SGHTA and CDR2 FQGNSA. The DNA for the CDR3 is TGTGCCAGCAATCTCATGGGGGGAGGCAACTATGGCTACACCTTC. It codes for CASNLMGGGNYGYTF.

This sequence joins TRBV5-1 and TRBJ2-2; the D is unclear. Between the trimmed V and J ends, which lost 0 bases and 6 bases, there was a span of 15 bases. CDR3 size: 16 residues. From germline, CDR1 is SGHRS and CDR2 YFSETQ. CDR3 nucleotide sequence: TGCGCCAGCAGCTTGGGGGCGGACCGAGGTTCCGGGGAGCTGTTTTTT. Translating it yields CASSLGADRGSGELFF. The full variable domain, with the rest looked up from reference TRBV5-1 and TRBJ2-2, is KAGVTQTPRYLIKTRGQQVTLSCSPISGHRSVSWYQQTPGQGLQFLFEYFSETQRNKGNFPGRFSGRQFSNSRSEMNVSTLELGDSALYLCASSLGADRGSGELFFGEGSRLTVL.

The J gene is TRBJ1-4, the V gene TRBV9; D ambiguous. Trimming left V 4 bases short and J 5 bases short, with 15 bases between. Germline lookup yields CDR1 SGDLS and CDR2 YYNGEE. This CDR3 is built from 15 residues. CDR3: CASSTRPGPNEKLFF. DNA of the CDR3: TGTGCCAGCAGCACACGCCCCGGGCCGAATGAAAAACTGTTTTTT.

The DNA of the CDR3 is TGTGCCAGCAGCTTTCAGCCTGATCAGCCCCAGCATTTT. Its translation: CASSFQPDQPQHF. The rearrangement uses TRBV7-9 and TRBJ1-5; D is unresolved. The CDR3 runs 13 residues. Germline CDR1 is SEHNR and CDR2 is FQNEAQ (reference sequence). The V gene lost 3 bases and the J gene lost 5 bases, with 8 bases spanning the gap.

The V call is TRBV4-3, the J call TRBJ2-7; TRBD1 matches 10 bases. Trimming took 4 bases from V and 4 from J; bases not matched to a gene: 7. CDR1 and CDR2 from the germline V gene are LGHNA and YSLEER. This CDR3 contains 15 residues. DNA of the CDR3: TGCGCCAGCAGCCTAAGGACAGGGGGAGGGTACGAGCAGTACTTC. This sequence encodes CASSLRTGGGYEQYF.

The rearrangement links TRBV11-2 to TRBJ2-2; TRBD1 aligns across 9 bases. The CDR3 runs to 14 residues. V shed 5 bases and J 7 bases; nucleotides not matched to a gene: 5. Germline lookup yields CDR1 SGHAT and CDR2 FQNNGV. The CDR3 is CASSPQGAGGELFF. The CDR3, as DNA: TGTGCCAGCAGCCCACAGGGGGCGGGCGGGGAGCTGTTTTTT.

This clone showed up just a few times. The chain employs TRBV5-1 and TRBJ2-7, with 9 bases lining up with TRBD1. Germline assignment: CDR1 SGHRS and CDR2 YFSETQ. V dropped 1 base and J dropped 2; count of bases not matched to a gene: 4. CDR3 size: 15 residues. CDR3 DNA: TGCGCCAGCAGCTTGCGGACAGGGGACACCTACGAGCAGTACTTC. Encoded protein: CASSLRTGDTYEQYF.

CDR3 loop: CASSLELGRGPDTEAFF. CDR3 coding DNA: TGCGCCAGCAGCTTGGAATTGGGTAGGGGGCCGGACACTGAAGCTTTCTTT. The chain carries TRBV5-1 and TRBJ1-1; 7 bases map to TRBD1. In germline, CDR1 is SGHRS, CDR2 YFSETQ. Trimming took 0 bases from V and 3 from J; bases not matched to a gene: 11. This CDR3 is 17 amino acids long. The full variable domain, completed using reference TRBV5-1 and TRBJ1-1, is KAGVTQTPRYLIKTRGQQVTLSCSPISGHRSVSWYQQTPGQGLQFLFEYFSETQRNKGNFPGRFSGRQFSNSRSEMNVSTLELGDSALYLCASSLELGRGPDTEAFFGQGTRLTVV.

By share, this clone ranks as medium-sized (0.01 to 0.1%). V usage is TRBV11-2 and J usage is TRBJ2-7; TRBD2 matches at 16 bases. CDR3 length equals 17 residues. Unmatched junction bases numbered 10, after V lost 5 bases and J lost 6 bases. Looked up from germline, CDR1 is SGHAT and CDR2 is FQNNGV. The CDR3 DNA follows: TGTGCCAGCAGCCCCGGGACTAGCGGGAGGGCGGTCGCCGAGCAGTACTTC. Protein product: CASSPGTSGRAVAEQYF.

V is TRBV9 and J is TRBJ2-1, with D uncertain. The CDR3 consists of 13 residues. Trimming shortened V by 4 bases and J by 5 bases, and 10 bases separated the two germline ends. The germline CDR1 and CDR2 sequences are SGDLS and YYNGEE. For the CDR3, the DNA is TGTGCCAGCAGCCGAGGACCCAACAATGAGCAGTTCTTC. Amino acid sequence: CASSRGPNNEQFF.